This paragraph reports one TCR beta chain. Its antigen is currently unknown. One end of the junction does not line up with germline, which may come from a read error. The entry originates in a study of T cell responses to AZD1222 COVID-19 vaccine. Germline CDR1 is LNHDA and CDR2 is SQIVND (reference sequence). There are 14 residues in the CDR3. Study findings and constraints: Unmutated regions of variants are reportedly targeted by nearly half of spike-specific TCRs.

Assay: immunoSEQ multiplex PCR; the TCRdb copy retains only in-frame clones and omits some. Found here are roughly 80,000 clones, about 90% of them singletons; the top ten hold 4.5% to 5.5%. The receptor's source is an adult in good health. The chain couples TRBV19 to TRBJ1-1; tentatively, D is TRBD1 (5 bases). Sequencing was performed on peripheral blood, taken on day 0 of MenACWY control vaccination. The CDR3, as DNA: TGTGCCAGTAAGGGTGGGACCCAGACGGTGAGGAAAATCTTT. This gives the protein CASKGGTQTVRKIF.